The entry that follows covers one TCR beta chain sequence. Its specificity is not known. The CDR3 sequence is 14 residues long. V was cut by 3 bases and J by 1 base, with 10 bases left in between. Looked up from germline, CDR1 is SGHAT and CDR2 is FQNNGV. This entry comes from a study of PD-1 blockade in classical Hodgkin lymphoma. Findings of the study overall: Sources of repertoire differences remain undefined, possibly disease activity or prior therapy. Reports described newly diagnosed patients as having lower baseline TCR diversity than healthy donors.

Data came from immunoSEQ multiplex PCR; TCRdb stores just in-frame clones and leaves some out. The sample contains about 35,000 clones, approximately 90% of which appear only once. Time point here: newly diagnosed, previously untreated cHL patient sample. Investigators isolated CD4+ T cells from thawed PBMCs through magnetic negative selection. The study compared against PBMCs from newly diagnosed, untreated classical Hodgkin lymphoma. The rearrangement joins TRBV11-2 to TRBJ2-7, with D perhaps being TRBD1 or TRBD2 (5 bases each). Sequenced sample: CD4+ T cells from blood. This TCR was recovered from a human donor with classical Hodgkin lymphoma. The DNA of the CDR3 is TGTGCCAGCAGCTTCCGGGGCCGGTCCTACGAGCAGTACTTC. It codes for CASSFRGRSYEQYF.